This TCR beta chain originates from a study of T cell responses to AZD1222 COVID-19 vaccine. Study outcomes and limitations: Donors skewed white British and female; clonal diversity was possibly underestimated. Targeting of unmutated variant regions was reportedly seen in nearly half of spike-specific TCRs. Among AZD1222 vaccinees, only six or seven were seropositive at baseline.

Measured with immunoSEQ multiplex PCR; TCRdb has only the in-frame clones, and not every one. The sample includes around 130,000 clones, 88% of them seen just once. The sample holds a few counts of this clone. Its specificity is unknown. The specimen was peripheral blood, collected on day 0 of AZD1222 vaccination. This TCR derives from an adult in good health.

CDR3 residues: CASSADRVDQPQHF. The CDR3 region has the DNA TGTGCCAGCAGCGCTGACAGGGTTGATCAGCCCCAGCATTTT. The V and J genes are TRBV7-8 and TRBJ1-5, with 7 bases aligning to TRBD1. Germline trimming cut 5 bases from V and 5 bases from J; bases unmatched to any gene: 6. Germline values: CDR1 SGHVS, CDR2 FQNEAQ. There are 14 residues in the CDR3.